This T cell receptor beta chain was identified during a study of cytomegalovirus exposure and HLA in healthy donors. The CDR3 spans 19 residues. Per germline, CDR1 GTSNPN and CDR2 SVGIG (reference sequence). V shed 8 bases, J shed 1 base, and the junction held 16 bases outside the gene matches. Amplification used 60 Vbeta primers and 13 Jbeta primers. Using immunoSEQ multiplex PCR, the repertoire was profiled, and TCRdb retains in-frame clones only, with some absent. The sample consists of roughly 20,000 clones, less than 85% of them appearing once. The specimen sequenced was PBMCs. This clonotype was sampled from a human donor in good health. The chain has TRBV30 and TRBJ2-6; 11 positions match TRBD1. The chain's CDR3 is CAADPGQGVFVSGANVLTF. For the CDR3, the DNA is TGTGCCGCTGATCCGGGACAGGGGGTATTTGTTTCTGGGGCCAACGTCCTGACTTTC.